Sequencing of this T cell receptor (beta chain) was carried out in a study of T cells expressing NK-cell markers. Across the whole study: One of eight sequenced donors was HCMV-seronegative; the other seven were seropositive.

Each CDR3 protein gets one entry in TCRdb, which reprocessed the 5' RACE reads and gives no DNA. The sample holds about 390,000 distinct CDR3 sequences. Sequenced sample: blood T cells: a sorted CD56 or NKG2C T cell subset, CD4+ or CD8+ T cells, or bulk PBMC T cells (not recorded which). The sequence derives from a woman in her 50s in good health.

Here the CDR3 reads CRAPNGGAAFQFF. The V call is TRBV20-1, the J call TRBJ2-1; TCRdb designates TRBD1, a call that cannot be tested without DNA. The CDR3 sequence is 13 residues long. From germline, CDR1 is DFQATT and CDR2 SNEGSKA (reference sequence).